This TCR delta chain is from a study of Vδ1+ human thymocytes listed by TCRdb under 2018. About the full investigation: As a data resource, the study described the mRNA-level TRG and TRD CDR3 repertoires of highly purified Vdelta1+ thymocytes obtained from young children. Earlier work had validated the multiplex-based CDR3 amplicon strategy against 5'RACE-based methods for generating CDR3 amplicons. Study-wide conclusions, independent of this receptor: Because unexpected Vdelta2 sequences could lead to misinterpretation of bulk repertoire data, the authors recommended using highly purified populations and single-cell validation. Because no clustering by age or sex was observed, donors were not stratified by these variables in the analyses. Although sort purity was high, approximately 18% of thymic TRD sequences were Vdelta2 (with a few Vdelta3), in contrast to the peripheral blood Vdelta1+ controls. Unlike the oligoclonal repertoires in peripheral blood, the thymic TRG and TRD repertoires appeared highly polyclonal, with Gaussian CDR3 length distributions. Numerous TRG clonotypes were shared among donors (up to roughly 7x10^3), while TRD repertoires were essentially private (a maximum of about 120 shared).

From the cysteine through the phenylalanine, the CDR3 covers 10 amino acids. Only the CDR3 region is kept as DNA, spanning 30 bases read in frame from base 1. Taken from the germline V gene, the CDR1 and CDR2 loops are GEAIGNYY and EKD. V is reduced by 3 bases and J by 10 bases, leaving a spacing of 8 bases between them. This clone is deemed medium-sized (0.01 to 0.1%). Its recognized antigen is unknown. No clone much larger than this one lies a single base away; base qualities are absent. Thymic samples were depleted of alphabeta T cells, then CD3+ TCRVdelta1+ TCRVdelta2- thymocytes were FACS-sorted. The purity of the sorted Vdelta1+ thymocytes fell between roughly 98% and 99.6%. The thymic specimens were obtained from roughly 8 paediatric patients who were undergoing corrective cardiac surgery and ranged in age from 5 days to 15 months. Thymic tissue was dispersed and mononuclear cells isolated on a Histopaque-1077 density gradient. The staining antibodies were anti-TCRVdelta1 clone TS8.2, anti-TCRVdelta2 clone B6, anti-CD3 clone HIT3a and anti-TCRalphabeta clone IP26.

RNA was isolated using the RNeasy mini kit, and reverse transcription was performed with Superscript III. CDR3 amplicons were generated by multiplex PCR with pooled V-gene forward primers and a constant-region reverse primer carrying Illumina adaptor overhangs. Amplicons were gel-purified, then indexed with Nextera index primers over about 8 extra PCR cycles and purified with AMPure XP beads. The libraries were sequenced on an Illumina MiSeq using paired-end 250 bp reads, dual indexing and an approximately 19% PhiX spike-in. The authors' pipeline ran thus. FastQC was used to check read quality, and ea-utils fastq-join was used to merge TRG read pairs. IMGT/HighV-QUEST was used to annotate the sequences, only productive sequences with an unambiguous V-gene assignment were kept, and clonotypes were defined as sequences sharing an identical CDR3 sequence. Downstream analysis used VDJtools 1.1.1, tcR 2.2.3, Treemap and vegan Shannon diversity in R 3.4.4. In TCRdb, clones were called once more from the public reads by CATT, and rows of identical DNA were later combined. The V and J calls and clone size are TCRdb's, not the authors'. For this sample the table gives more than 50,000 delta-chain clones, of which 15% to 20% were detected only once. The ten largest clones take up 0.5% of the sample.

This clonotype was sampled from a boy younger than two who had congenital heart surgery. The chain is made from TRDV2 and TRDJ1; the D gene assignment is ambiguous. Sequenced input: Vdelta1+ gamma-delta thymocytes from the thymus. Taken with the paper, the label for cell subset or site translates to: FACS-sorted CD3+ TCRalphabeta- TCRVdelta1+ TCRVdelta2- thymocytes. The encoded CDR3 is CACDYNGLIF. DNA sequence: TGTGCCTGTGACTATAATGGACTCATCTTT.